Sequencing of this T cell receptor beta chain was carried out in a study of cytomegalovirus exposure and HLA in healthy donors. About this clone itself: The antigen remains unidentified.

Per germline, CDR1 SEHNR and CDR2 FQNEAQ (reference sequence). The CDR3 runs 15 residues. Between the trimmed V and J ends, which lost 2 bases and 1 base, there was a span of 11 bases. Healthy individuals who donated bone marrow served as the donors. The PCR employed 60 Vbeta primers together with 13 Jbeta primers. TCRdb's table, derived via immunoSEQ multiplex PCR, lists solely in-frame clones and lacks some. The repertoire consists of approximately 150,000 clones, with around 76% occurring once and the leading ten covering roughly 1%. Findings of the study overall: When a later analysis was performed, an Asian-associated ancestry cluster reportedly had fewer N-insertions than the roughly 630-donor mean.

The chain employs TRBV7-9 and TRBJ1-1; the D is unclear. The material sequenced was PBMCs. The clonotype was recovered from a woman aged 40 to 50 in good health and CMV-seronegative. The DNA of the CDR3 is TGTGCCAGCAGCTTAAGAGGGCTCGGGAACACTGAAGCTTTCTTT. Translating it yields CASSLRGLGNTEAFF.